This T cell receptor beta chain was observed in a study of blood T cell repertoires in COVID-19. On the study more broadly: The cDNA or gDNA used as material had been derived from T cells, B-cell-depleted T cells, or PBMCs.

CDR1 is SGDLS, CDR2 YYNGEE, per germline. The ends were cut back, 0 bases at V and 7 bases at J, with 17 bases in the middle. CDR3 length: 16 amino acids. This clone occurred once. The age range of participants was about 18 to 100 years, with residence in about 25 US areas. Participants' own reports of clinical history determined their cohort assignment. In the original workflow: The assay estimated nucleated cells by amplifying reference gene primers. Some clones are missing from TCRdb's copy, which holds only in-frame ones; the method was immunoSEQ multiplex PCR. The V and J calls and clone size were taken over from that table, and D and trimming were inferred from the DNA. The table shows approximately 220,000 clones, with around 89% occurring only once.

Sequencing was performed on PBMCs or T cells enriched from blood (not recorded which). The clonotype originates from a young woman in a cohort exposed to, infected with or recovered from COVID-19 (not recorded which). The V gene is TRBV9, the J gene TRBJ2-1, with D possibly TRBD2 on 7 matching bases. The CDR3 DNA reads as TGTGCCAGCAGCGTAGGGGGGGCGGGGGCGCAGAATGAGCAGTTCTTC. It yields the protein CASSVGGAGAQNEQFF.